Reported below is one TCR beta chain. The entry originates in a study of blood T cell repertoires in COVID-19. The assay was immunoSEQ multiplex PCR, and TCRdb's table has in-frame clones only and misses some. The sample has some 150,000 clones, roughly 90% seen once. The germline V gene encodes CDR1 LGHNA and CDR2 YSLEER. This CDR3 contains 16 residues. V was pared by 3 bases and J by 7 bases, with 12 bases of the junction left unmatched. This sequence was found in a human donor in a cohort sampled during active COVID-19. J is TRBJ1-2 and V is TRBV4-3; 9 bases fit TRBD1. Specimen: peripheral blood. In DNA form, the CDR3 reads TGCGCCAGCAGCCAGATTCCGGGACAGGGTAGAGTTGGCTACACCTTC. Translated, it gives CASSQIPGQGRVGYTF.